The 9 T cell receptor beta chains listed next were all sequenced from one sample in a study of immune cell composition in non-small cell lung cancer. Generated by immunoSEQ multiplex PCR, the TCRdb table keeps only in-frame clones and is missing some. The sample holds about 7,800 clones, under 80% seen once. The sequencing sample was made of lung tumor tissue. Source of these receptors: a human donor with non-small cell lung cancer.

This clone was counted between two and nine times. The rearrangement uses TRBV6-1 and TRBJ2-7, with D unresolved. This CDR3 spans 13 amino acids. Trimming removed 10 bases at V and 8 bases at J, with 21 bases between. The germline gives CDR1 MNHNS, CDR2 SASEGT. DNA of the CDR3: TGTGCCATCAACTCCGGACCCTCATCTAAGCAGTACTTC. This sequence encodes CAINSGPSSKQYF.

The chain recombines TRBV2 with TRBJ1-4; 7 positions agree with TRBD1. The CDR3 consists of 15 residues. With 4 bases clipped from V and 5 bases from J, the junction kept 7 bases outside the gene matches. Germline assignment: CDR1 SNHLY and CDR2 FYNNEI. CDR3 DNA: TGTGCCAGCAGTGTTCGACAGGGTCAAAATGAAAAACTGTTTTTT. The encoded protein is CASSVRQGQNEKLFF.

This clone has a single count. The chain joins TRBV19 to TRBJ1-6; 7 bases agree with TRBD1. V dropped 4 bases and J dropped 6; count of bases not matched to a gene: 9. The germline V gene has CDR1 LNHDA and CDR2 SQIVND (reference sequence). This CDR3 spans 16 amino acids. The CDR3 region is CASSTPLGQLNSPLHF. In nucleotides, the CDR3 is TGTGCCAGTAGTACTCCGCTGGGACAGCTTAATTCACCCCTCCACTTT.

The chain couples TRBV19 to TRBJ2-5; 9 nucleotides agree with TRBD1. CDR1 is LNHDA and CDR2 is SQIVND in the germline V gene (reference sequence). The trim removed 5 bases at V and 4 bases at J, leaving 5 bases unmatched. CDR3 length: 14 amino acids. The CDR3 region has the DNA TGTGCCAGTAGTCCGGACAGGGGAAGAGAGACCCAGTACTTC. Residues: CASSPDRGRETQYF.

This clone was picked up a small number of times. The chain uses TRBV30 and TRBJ1-1; D unclear. Germline loops: CDR1 GTSNPN, CDR2 SVGIG (reference sequence). The CDR3 runs 14 residues. Trimming shortened V by 0 bases and J by 0 bases, and 8 bases separated the two germline ends. The chain's CDR3 is CAWSVAPMNTEAFF. The DNA for the CDR3 is TGTGCCTGGAGTGTAGCCCCCATGAACACTGAAGCTTTCTTT.

The chain links TRBV7-6 to TRBJ1-5; tentative D call: TRBD1 (5 bases). Trimming pared 2 bases from V and 6 bases from J, leaving 14 bases between. This CDR3 has 15 residues. The germline gives CDR1 SGHVS, CDR2 FNYEAQ. Here the CDR3 DNA reads TGTGCCAGCAGCTTAATCGGGGGACCGGCTCAGCCCCAGCATTTT. As protein: CASSLIGGPAQPQHF.

The J gene is TRBJ1-6, the V gene TRBV9, with D unresolved. The length of the CDR3 is 14 residues. V gave up 3 bases and J gave up 1 base, with 5 bases separating them. Per germline, CDR1 SGDLS and CDR2 YYNGEE. CDR3 in amino acids: CASSAGSYNSPLHF. The DNA for the CDR3 is TGTGCCAGCAGCGCCGGTTCCTATAATTCACCCCTCCACTTT.

This chain uses TRBV7-2 with TRBJ2-3; 7 nucleotides line up with TRBD2. The CDR3 has 14 amino acids. Losses at the gene ends were 4 bases for V and 2 bases for J; bases not matched to a gene: 3. The germline gives CDR1 SGHTA, CDR2 FQGNSA. CDR3 nucleotides: TGTGCCAGCAGCTGGGAGGGTCTCACAGATACGCAGTATTTT. It encodes CASSWEGLTDTQYF.

The gene calls are TRBV27 and TRBJ2-2, with D perhaps given as TRBD1 or TRBD2 (5 bases each). There are 16 residues in the CDR3. Germline CDR1 MNHEY, CDR2 SMNVEV (reference sequence). The germline V and J ends were trimmed by 5 bases and 6 bases, with 19 bases remaining between them. The CDR3 sequence: CASSPYPDISAGELFF. The CDR3 nucleotides are TGTGCCAGCAGTCCCTACCCGGACATTAGCGCCGGGGAGCTGTTTTTT.